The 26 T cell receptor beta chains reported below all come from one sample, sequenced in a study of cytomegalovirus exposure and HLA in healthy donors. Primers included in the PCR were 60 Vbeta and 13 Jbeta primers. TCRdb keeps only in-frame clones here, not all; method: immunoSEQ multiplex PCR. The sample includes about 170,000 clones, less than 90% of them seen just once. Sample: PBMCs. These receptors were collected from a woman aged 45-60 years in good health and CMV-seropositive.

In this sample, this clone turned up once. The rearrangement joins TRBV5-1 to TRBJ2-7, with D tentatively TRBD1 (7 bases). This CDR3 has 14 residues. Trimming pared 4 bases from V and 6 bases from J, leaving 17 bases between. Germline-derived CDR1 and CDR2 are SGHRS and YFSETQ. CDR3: CASSINLQGGEQYF. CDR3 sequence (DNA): TGCGCCAGCAGCATAAACCTCCAGGGGGGCGAGCAGTACTTC.

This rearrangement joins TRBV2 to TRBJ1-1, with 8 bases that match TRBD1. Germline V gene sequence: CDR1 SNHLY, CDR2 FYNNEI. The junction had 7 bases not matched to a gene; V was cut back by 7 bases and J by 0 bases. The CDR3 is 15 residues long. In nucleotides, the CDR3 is TGTGCCAGCACCGGTACAGGGGGGATGAACACTGAAGCTTTCTTT. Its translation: CASTGTGGMNTEAFF.

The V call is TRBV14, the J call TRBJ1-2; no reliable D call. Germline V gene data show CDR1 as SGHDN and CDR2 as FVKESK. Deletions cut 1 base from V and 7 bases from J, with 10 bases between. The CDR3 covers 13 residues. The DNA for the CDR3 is TGTGCCAGCAGCCAAGCTGGCAGGTCTGGCTACACCTTC. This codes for CASSQAGRSGYTF.

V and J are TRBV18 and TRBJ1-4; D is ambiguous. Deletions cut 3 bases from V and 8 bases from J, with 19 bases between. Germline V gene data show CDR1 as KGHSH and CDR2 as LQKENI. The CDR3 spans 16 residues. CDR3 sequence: CASSPSGNPLEEKLFF. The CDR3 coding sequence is TGTGCCAGCTCACCGTCCGGGAACCCACTTGAAGAAAAACTGTTTTTT.

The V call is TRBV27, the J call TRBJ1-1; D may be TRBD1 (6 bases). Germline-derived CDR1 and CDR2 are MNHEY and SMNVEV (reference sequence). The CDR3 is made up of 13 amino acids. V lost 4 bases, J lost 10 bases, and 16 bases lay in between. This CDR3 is CASSWGGGARAFF. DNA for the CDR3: TGTGCCAGCAGTTGGGGAGGGGGGGCTCGAGCTTTCTTT.

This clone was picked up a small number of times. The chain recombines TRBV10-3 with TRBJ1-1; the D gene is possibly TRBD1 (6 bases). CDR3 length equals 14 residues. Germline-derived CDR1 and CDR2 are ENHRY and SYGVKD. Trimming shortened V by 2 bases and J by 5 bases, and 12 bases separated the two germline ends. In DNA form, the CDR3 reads TGTGCCATCAGTGAGACTAGGACAGTTACTGAAGCTTTCTTT. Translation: CAISETRTVTEAFF.

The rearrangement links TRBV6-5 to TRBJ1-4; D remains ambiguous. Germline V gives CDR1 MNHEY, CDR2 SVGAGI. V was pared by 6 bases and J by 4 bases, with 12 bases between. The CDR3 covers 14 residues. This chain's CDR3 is CASRGIQNNEKLFF. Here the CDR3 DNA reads TGTGCCAGCAGGGGCATTCAGAATAATGAAAAACTGTTTTTT.

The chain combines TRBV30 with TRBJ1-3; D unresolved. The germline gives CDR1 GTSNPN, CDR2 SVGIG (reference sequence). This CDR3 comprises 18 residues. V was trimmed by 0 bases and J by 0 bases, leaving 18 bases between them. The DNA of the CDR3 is TGTGCCTGGAGTGTTCACCGAACCAGTGGGCTCTCTGGAAACACCATATATTTT. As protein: CAWSVHRTSGLSGNTIYF.

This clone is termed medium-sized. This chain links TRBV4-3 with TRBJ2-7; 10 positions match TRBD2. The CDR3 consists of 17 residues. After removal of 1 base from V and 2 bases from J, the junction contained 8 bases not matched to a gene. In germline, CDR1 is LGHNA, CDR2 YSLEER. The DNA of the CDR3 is TGCGCCAGCAGCCAAGTTGCCGGACTAGCGGTTCCCTACGAGCAGTACTTC. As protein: CASSQVAGLAVPYEQYF.

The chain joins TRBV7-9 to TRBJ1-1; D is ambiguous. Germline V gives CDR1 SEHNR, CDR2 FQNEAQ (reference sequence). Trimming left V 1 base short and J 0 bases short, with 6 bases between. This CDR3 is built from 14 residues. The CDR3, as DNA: TGTGCCAGCAGCTTAGGGACTCTGAACACTGAAGCTTTCTTT. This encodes CASSLGTLNTEAFF. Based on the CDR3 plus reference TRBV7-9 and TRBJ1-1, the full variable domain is DTGVSQNPRHKITKRGQNVTFRCDPISEHNRLYWYRQTLGQGPEFLTYFQNEAQLEKSRLLSDRFSAERPKGSFSTLEIQRTEQGDSAMYLCASSLGTLNTEAFFGQGTRLTVV.

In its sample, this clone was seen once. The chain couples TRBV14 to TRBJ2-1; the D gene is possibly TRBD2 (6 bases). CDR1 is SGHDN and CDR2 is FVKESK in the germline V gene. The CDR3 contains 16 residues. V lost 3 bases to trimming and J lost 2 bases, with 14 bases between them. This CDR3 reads CASSHDRLGTYNEQFF. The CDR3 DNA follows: TGTGCCAGCAGCCATGACAGACTAGGGACCTACAATGAGCAGTTCTTC.

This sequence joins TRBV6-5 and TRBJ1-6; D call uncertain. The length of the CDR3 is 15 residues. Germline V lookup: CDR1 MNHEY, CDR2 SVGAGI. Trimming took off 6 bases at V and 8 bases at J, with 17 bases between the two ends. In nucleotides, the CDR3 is TGTGCCAGCAGATCCCTTGAGGGAGTAGATTCACCCCTCCACTTT. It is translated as CASRSLEGVDSPLHF.

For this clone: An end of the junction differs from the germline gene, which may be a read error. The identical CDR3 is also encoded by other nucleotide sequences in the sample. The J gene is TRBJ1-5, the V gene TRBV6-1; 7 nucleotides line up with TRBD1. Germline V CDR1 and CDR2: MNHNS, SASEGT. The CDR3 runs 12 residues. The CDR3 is CASRQGNQPQHF. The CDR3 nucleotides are TGTGCTAGCAGACAGGGAAATCAGCCCCAGCATTTT.

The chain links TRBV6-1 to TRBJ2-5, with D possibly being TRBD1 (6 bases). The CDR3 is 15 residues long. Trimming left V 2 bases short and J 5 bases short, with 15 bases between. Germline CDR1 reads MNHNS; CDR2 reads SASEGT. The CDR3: CASSELLTGQETQYF. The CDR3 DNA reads TGTGCCAGCAGTGAATTGCTTACAGGGCAGGAGACCCAGTACTTC.

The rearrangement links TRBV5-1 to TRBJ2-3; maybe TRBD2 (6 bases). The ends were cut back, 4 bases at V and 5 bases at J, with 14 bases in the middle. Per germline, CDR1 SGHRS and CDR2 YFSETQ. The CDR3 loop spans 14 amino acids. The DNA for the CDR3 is TGCGCCAGCAGCACCTTTATCGGGGGAGATACGCAGTATTTT. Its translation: CASSTFIGGDTQYF.

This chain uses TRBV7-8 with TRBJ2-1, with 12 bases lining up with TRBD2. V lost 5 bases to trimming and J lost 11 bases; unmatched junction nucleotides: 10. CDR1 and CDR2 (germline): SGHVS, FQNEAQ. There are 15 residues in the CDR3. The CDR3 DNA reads TGTGCCAGCAGCCGATGGACTAGCGGGGATTTACAGCAGTTCTTC. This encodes CASSRWTSGDLQQFF.

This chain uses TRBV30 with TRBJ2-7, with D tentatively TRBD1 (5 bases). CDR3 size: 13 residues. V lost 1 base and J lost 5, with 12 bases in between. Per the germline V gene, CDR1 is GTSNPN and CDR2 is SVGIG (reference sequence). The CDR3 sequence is CAWSDLRVHEQYF. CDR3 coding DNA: TGTGCCTGGAGTGACCTCAGGGTACACGAGCAGTACTTC.

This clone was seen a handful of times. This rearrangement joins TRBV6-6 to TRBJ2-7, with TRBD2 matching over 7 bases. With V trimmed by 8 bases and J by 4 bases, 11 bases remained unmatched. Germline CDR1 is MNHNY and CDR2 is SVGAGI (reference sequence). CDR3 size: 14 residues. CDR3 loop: CASPCGRAQYEQYF. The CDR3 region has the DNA TGTGCCAGCCCCTGTGGGAGGGCCCAGTACGAGCAGTACTTC.

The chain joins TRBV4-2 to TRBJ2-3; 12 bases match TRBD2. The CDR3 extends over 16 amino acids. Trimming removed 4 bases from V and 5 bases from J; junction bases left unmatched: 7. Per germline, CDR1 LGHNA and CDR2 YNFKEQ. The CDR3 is CASSLRLAGEGDTQYF. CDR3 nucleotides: TGTGCCAGCAGCCTACGACTAGCGGGAGAAGGAGATACGCAGTATTTT.

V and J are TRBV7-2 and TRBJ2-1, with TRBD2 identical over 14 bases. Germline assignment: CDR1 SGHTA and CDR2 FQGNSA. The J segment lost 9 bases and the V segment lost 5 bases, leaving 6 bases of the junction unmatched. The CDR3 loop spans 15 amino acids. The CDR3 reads CASSRTSGGFTEQFF. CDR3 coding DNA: TGTGCCAGCAGCCGGACTAGCGGGGGGTTTACTGAGCAGTTCTTC.

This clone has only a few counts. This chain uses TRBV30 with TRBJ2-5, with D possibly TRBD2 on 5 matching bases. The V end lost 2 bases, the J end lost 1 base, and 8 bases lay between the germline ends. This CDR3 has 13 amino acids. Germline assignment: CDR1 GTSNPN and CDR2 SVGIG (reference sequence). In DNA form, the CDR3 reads TGTGCCTGGAGTAACGGACTCCAAGAGACCCAGTACTTC. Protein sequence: CAWSNGLQETQYF.

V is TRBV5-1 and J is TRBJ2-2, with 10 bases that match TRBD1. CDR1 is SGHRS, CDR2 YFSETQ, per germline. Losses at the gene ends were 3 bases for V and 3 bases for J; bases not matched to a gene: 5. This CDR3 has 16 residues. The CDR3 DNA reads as TGCGCCAGCAGCTCAAGACAGGGGGCCTACACCGGGGAGCTGTTTTTT. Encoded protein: CASSSRQGAYTGELFF.

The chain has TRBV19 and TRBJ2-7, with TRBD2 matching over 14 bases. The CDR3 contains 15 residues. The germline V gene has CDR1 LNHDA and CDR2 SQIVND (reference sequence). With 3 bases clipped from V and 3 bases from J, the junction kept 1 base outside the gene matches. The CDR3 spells CASSMGLAGVYEQYF. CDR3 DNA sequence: TGTGCCAGTAGTATGGGACTAGCGGGGGTCTACGAGCAGTACTTC.

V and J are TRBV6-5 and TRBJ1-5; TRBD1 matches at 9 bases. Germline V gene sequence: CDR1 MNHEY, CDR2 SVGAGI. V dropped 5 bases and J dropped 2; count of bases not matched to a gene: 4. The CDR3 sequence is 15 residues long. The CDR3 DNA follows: TGTGCCAGCAGTCTTACAGGGGGCGGCAATCAGCCCCAGCATTTT. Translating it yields CASSLTGGGNQPQHF.

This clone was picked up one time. The CDR3 sequence is CASSTGSSGYGYTF. In DNA form, the CDR3 reads TGTGCCAGCAGCACCGGGTCCTCGGGGTATGGCTACACCTTC. The chain has TRBV28 and TRBJ1-2; no reliable D call. CDR3 length: 14 amino acids. Trimming removed 6 bases from V and 5 bases from J, with 16 bases in between. Germline-derived CDR1 and CDR2 are MDHEN and SYDVKM.

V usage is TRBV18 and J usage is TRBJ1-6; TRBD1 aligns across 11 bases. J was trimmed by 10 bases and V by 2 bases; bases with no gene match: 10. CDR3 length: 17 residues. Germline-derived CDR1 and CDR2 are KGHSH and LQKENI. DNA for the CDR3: TGTGCCAGCTCACCATTCTCCGCCGGGACAGGGGGATCACCCCTCCACTTT. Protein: CASSPFSAGTGGSPLHF. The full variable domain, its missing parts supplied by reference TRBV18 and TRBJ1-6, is NAGVMQNPRHLVRRRGQEARLRCSPMKGHSHVYWYRQLPEEGLKFMVYLQKENIIDESGMPKERFSAEFPKEGPSILRIQQVVRGDSAAYFCASSPFSAGTGGSPLHFGNGTRLTVT.